This T cell receptor (beta chain) came from a study of regulatory T cells in long-lasting Graves disease. Trimming cost V 4 bases and J 0 bases; bases outside gene matches: 6. The CDR3 sequence is 16 residues long. Germline values: CDR1 MGHRA, CDR2 YSYEKL. For TCR beta, libraries came from iRepertoire HTBI primers and Arm-PCR of CDR3 regions. Each CDR3 protein is one row after TCRdb ran MiXCR on the multiplex PCR reads. Among hundreds of thousands of distinct CDR3 sequences listed, around 16% were seen once. Stated time point: newly diagnosed GD, antithyroid drugs for less than 3 months. PBMC-derived RNA was used for the TCR library. These data were also filed under a second study, of T cells in Graves' hyperthyroidism and ophthalmopathy.

The rearrangement uses TRBV4-1 and TRBJ2-7, with 10 bases lining up with TRBD1. Sequencing used peripheral blood mononuclear cells (PBMCs), obtained at new diagnosis, from a patient treated with antithyroid drugs. This receptor was obtained from a man aged 18 to 29 with Graves disease. Written as DNA, the CDR3 is TGCGCCAGCAGCCTCAAGACAGGGGGCGCCTCCTACGAGCAGTACTTC. This encodes CASSLKTGGASYEQYF.